This T cell receptor (beta chain) was profiled in a study of OX40 agonist ivuxolimab in advanced cancers. Turning to the study itself: Ivuxolimab, an agonist antibody against OX40 (CD134), was given to patients. Checkpoint inhibitors had been given previously to 40% of patients.

Libraries were prepared by immunoSEQ multiplex PCR; TCRdb keeps only in-frame clonotypes and omits some of them. The data show 45,000 to 65,000 clones, 75% to 85% seen once. Study-wide findings and caveats: In a subset of nonresponders, normalized T-cell clonal expansion was also low.

Of note for this clone: Antigen unknown.

V lost 2 bases, J lost 4 bases, and 13 bases lay in between. Germline V lookup: CDR1 KGHSH, CDR2 LQKENI. This CDR3 has 15 residues. The sample in question was CD4+ or CD8+ T cells sorted from blood, obtained in a trial of the OX40 agonist ivuxolimab. This clonotype was sampled from an adult with an advanced solid tumor such as melanoma, head and neck, liver or kidney cancer. J is TRBJ2-3 and V is TRBV18; perhaps TRBD1 as D (6 bases). Here the CDR3 DNA reads TGTGCCAGCTCACCAGAACAGGGATGGGCAGATACGCAGTATTTT. Translating gives CASSPEQGWADTQYF.